This T cell receptor beta chain was sequenced in a study of beta chain features in type 1 diabetes. Sequenced material consisted of expressed TCRB transcripts (all of the isolated RNA was reverse transcribed). The assay was immunoSEQ multiplex PCR, and TCRdb's table has in-frame clones only and misses some. The sample holds about 140,000 clones, roughly 9.3% seen once. Trimming left V 5 bases short and J 7 bases short, with 12 bases between. There are 13 residues in the CDR3. Germline values: CDR1 SGHNT, CDR2 YENEEA. Notes on this clone: Its specificity is unknown.

Study findings and constraints: cDNA sequencing could over-represent cells with high TCR expression. Patients with type 1 diabetes carried fewer insertions and had more deletions at their VDJ junctions.

Over 95% purity was reached by all sorted populations. The receptor was isolated from a woman between 35 and 50 years old in good health. This sequence joins TRBV11-3 and TRBJ2-4, with D maybe TRBD1 (5 bases). Sequenced: central memory CD4+ T cells from blood. The chain's CDR3 is CASSLTTANIQYF. As DNA, the CDR3 is TGTGCCAGCAGCCTTACGACAGCGAACATTCAGTACTTC.